This is a list of T cell receptor beta chains from one sample in a study of T cell responses to AZD1222 COVID-19 vaccine. Data came from immunoSEQ multiplex PCR; TCRdb stores just in-frame clones and leaves some out. The sample has over 100,000 clones, 91% seen once. Sample: peripheral blood, taken on day 0 of AZD1222 vaccination. All receptors come from an adult in good health. Both conserved end residues are trimmed from each CDR3. Fields, in order: J gene, clone size, V gene, CDR3 protein. A clone size is listed for some rows: how often the clone was seen (once, few, many), or a class if it is expanded.

J gene: TRBJ2-1
clone size: -
V gene: TRBV2
CDR3 protein: ARHREIMNEQF

J gene: TRBJ2-2
clone size: once
V gene: TRBV29-1
CDR3 protein: SVTRGVGTGELF

J gene: TRBJ2-1
clone size: -
V gene: TRBV3-1/TRBV3-2
CDR3 protein: ASSLGLRNEQF

J gene: TRBJ2-7
clone size: -
V gene: TRBV27
CDR3 protein: ASSPGLGYEQY

J gene: TRBJ1-1
clone size: -
V gene: TRBV5-1
CDR3 protein: ASSLGRDSGTEAF

J gene: TRBJ1-5
clone size: -
V gene: TRBV6-5
CDR3 protein: ASTGELNQPQH

J gene: TRBJ2-1
clone size: -
V gene: TRBV5-1
CDR3 protein: ASSLVRGRSYNEQF

J gene: TRBJ2-3
clone size: -
V gene: TRBV19
CDR3 protein: ASTPRAYTDTQY

J gene: TRBJ2-5
clone size: -
V gene: TRBV3-1/TRBV3-2
CDR3 protein: ASNTQWGYQETQY

J gene: TRBJ1-6
clone size: -
V gene: TRBV5-6
CDR3 protein: ASSRFGGDAYNSPLH

J gene: TRBJ2-5
clone size: -
V gene: TRBV6-5
CDR3 protein: ASSRDIQETQY

J gene: TRBJ2-2
clone size: -
V gene: TRBV5-6
CDR3 protein: ASSFTHRGRIHGELF

J gene: TRBJ1-1
clone size: -
V gene: TRBV15
CDR3 protein: ATSRTWGTEAF

J gene: TRBJ1-2
clone size: -
V gene: TRBV7-9
CDR3 protein: ASSPPESLYGYT

J gene: TRBJ1-2
clone size: -
V gene: TRBV19
CDR3 protein: ASSLLQGPGYT

J gene: TRBJ1-1
clone size: -
V gene: TRBV18
CDR3 protein: ASSQTGGYAAF

J gene: TRBJ1-1
clone size: -
V gene: TRBV2
CDR3 protein: ASSEWDEGLNTEAF

J gene: TRBJ2-1
clone size: -
V gene: TRBV18
CDR3 protein: ASSPPSRDYHYNEQF

J gene: TRBJ1-1
clone size: -
V gene: TRBV7-9
CDR3 protein: ASSPSGSAEAF

J gene: TRBJ1-4
clone size: few
V gene: TRBV5-4
CDR3 protein: ASSPDPKLNEKLF

J gene: TRBJ1-2
clone size: -
V gene: TRBV5-1
CDR3 protein: ASSLDPNYGYT

J gene: TRBJ2-2
clone size: -
V gene: TRBV2
CDR3 protein: ASSEGTGGTGELF

J gene: TRBJ2-5
clone size: -
V gene: TRBV10-2
CDR3 protein: ASSEQSGQQETQY

J gene: TRBJ2-3
clone size: -
V gene: TRBV29-1
CDR3 protein: SVGMLANLGDTQY

J gene: TRBJ1-4
clone size: once
V gene: TRBV5-8
CDR3 protein: ASGLWGGTNEKLF

J gene: TRBJ2-1
clone size: -
V gene: TRBV7-8
CDR3 protein: ASSPGLSYNEQF

J gene: TRBJ2-5
clone size: -
V gene: TRBV6-5
CDR3 protein: ASSYLTGGATQY

J gene: TRBJ1-1
clone size: once
V gene: TRBV25-1
CDR3 protein: ASSEPGDFNTEAF

J gene: TRBJ1-1
clone size: -
V gene: TRBV4-1
CDR3 protein: ASSQAQGNTEAF

J gene: TRBJ1-4
clone size: -
V gene: TRBV27
CDR3 protein: ASSLLGGDEKLF

J gene: TRBJ1-2
clone size: -
V gene: TRBV30
CDR3 protein: AWSVGPANRYYGYT

J gene: TRBJ1-1
clone size: -
V gene: TRBV7-2
CDR3 protein: ASSPRQGENTEAF

J gene: TRBJ1-3
clone size: -
V gene: TRBV7-8
CDR3 protein: ASSFYRGTGSTDTIY

J gene: TRBJ1-1
clone size: -
V gene: TRBV30
CDR3 protein: AWGPGHMNTEAF

J gene: TRBJ1-1
clone size: -
V gene: TRBV7-9
CDR3 protein: ASSPAWGENTEAF

J gene: TRBJ1-5
clone size: -
V gene: TRBV15
CDR3 protein: ATSALGTGGFNQPQH

J gene: TRBJ1-6
clone size: -
V gene: TRBV4-2
CDR3 protein: ASSQEVEVSPLH

J gene: TRBJ2-5
clone size: -
V gene: TRBV30
CDR3 protein: AGRRGGRETQY

J gene: TRBJ1-3
clone size: -
V gene: TRBV12-2
CDR3 protein: ASRREVVWATIY

J gene: TRBJ1-2
clone size: -
V gene: TRBV12-3/TRBV12-4
CDR3 protein: ASSRQANYGYT

J gene: TRBJ1-1
clone size: once
V gene: TRBV18
CDR3 protein: ASSSPRGAGMNTEAF

J gene: TRBJ2-7
clone size: -
V gene: TRBV13
CDR3 protein: ASSLAPGSGRYEQY

J gene: TRBJ1-1
clone size: once
V gene: TRBV18
CDR3 protein: ASSQGAEAF

J gene: TRBJ2-7
clone size: -
V gene: TRBV5-1
CDR3 protein: ASSLGGGTYEQY